One and the same sample provided the 28 T cell receptor beta chains below, sequenced in a study of tissue T cells after allogeneic stem cell transplantation. The sample's time point: mouse harvest day 7 after allogeneic transplant. Mouse grafts combined 10^7 T-cell-depleted bone marrow cells with 10^6 splenic CD5+ T cells. The repertoire was sequenced with immunoSEQ multiplex PCR; TCRdb's copy has only in-frame clones and lacks some. The sample holds under 7,000 clones, about 50% seen once. Specimen: gut tissue. Source of these receptors: a female BALB/c mouse given C57BL/6 T cells with graft-versus-host disease after an allogeneic hematopoietic cell transplant.

This clone was seen a few times. Germline and genes here are mouse. The read is 1 residue too short to cover the CDR3 end, so that end is filled in from the germline J gene. This chain connects TRBV26 to TRBJ2-1; D ambiguous. The V and J ends lost 2 bases and 1 base respectively, with 9 bases between them. Germline-derived CDR1 and CDR2 are KGHPV and FQNQEV (reference sequence). CDR3 length equals 15 residues. CDR3 loop: CASSLIGLNYAEQFF. CDR3 bases read: TGTGCCAGCAGTCTGATAGGGCTCAACTATGCTGAGCAGTTC.

Worth noting for this clone: Gene names are mouse gene names. The read is 1 residue too short to cover the CDR3 end, so that end is filled in from the germline J gene. V gene TRBV26 combines with J gene TRBJ1-4; D is undetermined. Per germline, CDR1 KGHPV and CDR2 FQNQEV (reference sequence). V lost 3 bases and J lost 0, with 5 bases in between. The CDR3 runs 14 residues. The CDR3 protein is CASSLIFSNERLFF. The part of the CDR3 DNA that was read is TGTGCCAGCAGTCTAATATTTTCCAACGAAAGATTATTT.

Note on this clone: Genes here carry mouse names. The observed sequence ends 1 residue before the CDR3 terminus, with the missing tail filled in from the germline J gene. V gene TRBV24 combines with J gene TRBJ2-7; TRBD1 matches 11 bases. The germline gives CDR1 KGHTA, CDR2 FRNEEI. Trimming cost V 2 bases and J 7 bases; bases outside gene matches: 1. This CDR3 region has 13 residues. Incomplete CDR3 DNA: TGTGCCAGCAGTCTGGGGACAGGGGGGGAACAGTAC. Protein sequence: CASSLGTGGEQY. The whole CDR3 protein reads CASSLGTGGEQYF.

Regarding this clone: Gene names are the mouse ones. The missing CDR3 end, 1 residue past where the read stops, is filled in from the germline J gene. This sequence joins TRBV23 and TRBJ2-5; the listed D gene, TRBD1, was not tested against the DNA. The germline V gene encodes CDR1 KGHTA and CDR2 FQNQQP. The CDR3 is 14 residues long. The chain's CDR3 is CSSSQTINQDTQYF. The sequenced CDR3 bases are TGCTCCAGCAGTCAAACAATTAACCAAGACACCCAGTAC. Variable domain in full (rest from reference TRBV23 and TRBJ2-5): DAAVTQKPRYLIKMKGQEAEMKCIPEKGHTAVFWYQQKQSKELKFLIYFQNQQPLDQIDMVKERFSAVCPSSSLCSLGIRTCEAEDSALYLCSSSQTINQDTQYFGPGTRLLVL.

Regarding this clone: Germline and genes here are mouse. The CDR3 end falls 1 residue outside the read, so it is completed with the germline J gene. The same CDR3 arises from other DNA sequences in this sample as well. The chain carries TRBV26 and TRBJ2-3; D gene ambiguous. The germline V gene encodes CDR1 KGHPV and CDR2 FQNQEV (reference sequence). V shed 3 bases and J shed 0 bases, with 7 bases lying between them. CDR3 length: 14 amino acids. The part of the CDR3 DNA that was read is TGTGCCAGCAGTCTTGGAAGTAGTGCAGAAACGCTGTAT. Translating gives CASSLGSSAETLY. The full CDR3 protein is CASSLGSSAETLYF.

Details on this clone: Here the gene names and germline are mouse. The read ends 1 residue before the CDR3 terminus; that terminus is restored from the germline J gene. This chain connects TRBV26 to TRBJ1-5; the D gene is possibly TRBD1 (5 bases). The CDR3 loop spans 15 amino acids. Germline V gives CDR1 KGHPV, CDR2 FQNQEV (reference sequence). Trimming removed 6 bases from V and 0 bases from J, with 12 bases in between. CDR3 in amino acids: CASSRDGYNNQAPLF. CDR3 DNA, as far as it was read: TGTGCCAGCAGCCGGGACGGATATAACAACCAGGCTCCGCTT.

This clone has more than one count but fewer than ten. The gene names given are mouse names. The missing CDR3 end, 1 residue past where the read stops, is filled in from the germline J gene. The V call is TRBV3, the J call TRBJ2-7; 8 bases align to TRBD2. Germline loops: CDR1 SNHLY, CDR2 FYNGKV (reference sequence). Losses at the gene ends were 4 bases for V and 7 bases for J; bases not matched to a gene: 12. The CDR3 is made up of 15 amino acids. The CDR3 reads CASSSPVGGAREQYF. Incomplete CDR3 DNA: TGTGCCAGCAGCTCCCCCGTGGGGGGGGCGAGGGAACAGTAC. Full variable domain (remainder filled in from reference TRBV3 and TRBJ2-7): GPKVLQIPSHQIIDMGQMVTLNCDPVSNHLYFYWYKQILGQQMEFLVNFYNGKVMEKSKLFKDQFSVERPDGSYFTLKIQPTALEDSAVYFCASSSPVGGAREQYFGPGTRLTVL.

As to this clone: Each gene name is a mouse one. The missing CDR3 end, 1 residue past where the read stops, is filled in from the germline J gene. The chain links TRBV26 to TRBJ2-5, with D tentatively TRBD2 (6 bases). The CDR3 runs to 14 residues. The ends were cut back, 0 bases at V and 6 bases at J, with 10 bases in the middle. Per germline, CDR1 KGHPV and CDR2 FQNQEV (reference sequence). The CDR3 sequence: CASSLSWGGDTQYF. The part of the CDR3 DNA that was read is TGTGCCAGCAGTCTGTCCTGGGGAGGGGACACCCAGTAC.

This clone was counted between two and nine times. These gene names are mouse names. The sequence runs out 1 residue before the end of the CDR3; the remainder is reconstructed from the germline J gene. This chain joins TRBV13-1 and TRBJ2-2; tentatively, D is TRBD1 (5 bases). The CDR3 spans 14 residues. Germline CDR1 is NSHNY and CDR2 is SYGAGN. The ends were cut back, 2 bases at V and 4 bases at J, with 9 bases in the middle. CDR3 amino acids: CASSDREGTGQLYF. Incomplete CDR3 DNA: TGTGCCAGCAGTGACAGGGAGGGCACCGGGCAGCTCTAC.

Turning to this clone: Gene names refer to mouse genes. The CDR3 goes on 1 residue after the read ends, and that part is filled in from the germline J gene. The chain links TRBV26 to TRBJ1-2; D gene uncertain. CDR1 is KGHPV and CDR2 is FQNQEV in the germline V gene (reference sequence). The CDR3 totals 12 residues. Deletions cut 7 bases from V and 0 bases from J, with 6 bases between. Incomplete CDR3 DNA: TGTGCCAGCACCTCATCAAACTCCGACTACACC. Residues: CASTSSNSDYT. In full, the CDR3 is CASTSSNSDYTF.

In regard to this clone: Gene names are mouse gene names. The read halts 1 residue ahead of the CDR3 end, with the missing end drawn from the germline J gene. The chain recombines TRBV26 with TRBJ2-2, with a tentative D call TRBD1 (5 bases). Trimming took off 6 bases at V and 4 bases at J, with 12 bases between the two ends. The CDR3 consists of 14 residues. From germline, CDR1 is KGHPV and CDR2 FQNQEV (reference sequence). The CDR3 protein is CASSLREGTGQLYF. Partial CDR3 DNA: TGTGCCAGCAGCCTCAGGGAGGGCACCGGGCAGCTCTAC.

A note on this clone: Genes here carry mouse names. The read terminates 1 residue ahead of where the CDR3 ends, so the germline J gene completes it. The gene calls are TRBV13-3 and TRBJ2-1, with 11 positions matching TRBD1. V gave up 0 bases and J gave up 3 bases; unmatched junction bases: 2. The CDR3 is 16 amino acids. Germline CDR1 reads NNHDY; CDR2 reads SYVADS. CDR3 DNA (partial): TGTGCCAGCAGTGATGGGACAGGGGGCACCTATGCTGAGCAGTTC. Encoded protein: CASSDGTGGTYAEQF. The full CDR3 protein is CASSDGTGGTYAEQFF.

About this clone itself: Gene names are mouse gene names. The sequenced fragment ends 1 residue before the CDR3 boundary, so the rest is inferred from the germline J gene. The chain joins TRBV3 to TRBJ2-7; 8 positions match TRBD2. This CDR3 contains 14 residues. The germline V gene has CDR1 SNHLY and CDR2 FYNGKV (reference sequence). V lost 1 base and J lost 4; bases outside the gene matches: 3. The sequenced part of the CDR3 DNA is TGTGCCAGCAGCTTAGAGGGGGGGCGGTATGAACAGTAC. This sequence encodes CASSLEGGRYEQY. The complete CDR3 sequence is CASSLEGGRYEQYF. The full variable domain, in which reference TRBV3 and TRBJ2-7 provide the parts outside the CDR3, is GPKVLQIPSHQIIDMGQMVTLNCDPVSNHLYFYWYKQILGQQMEFLVNFYNGKVMEKSKLFKDQFSVERPDGSYFTLKIQPTALEDSAVYFCASSLEGGRYEQYFGPGTRLTVL.

As regards this clone: Mouse gene names and germline throughout. CDR3 loop: CASSRQGANERLFF. The DNA read from the CDR3 is TGTGCCAGCAGTCGACAGGGGGCCAACGAAAGATTATTT. V usage is TRBV26 and J usage is TRBJ1-4; the match to TRBD1 covers 9 bases. The read ends 1 residue shy of where the CDR3 ends; the end is completed using the germline J gene. Germline V lookup: CDR1 KGHPV, CDR2 FQNQEV (reference sequence). The CDR3 loop spans 14 amino acids. Unmatched junction bases numbered 0, after V lost 4 bases and J lost 3 bases. Full variable domain (outside the CDR3, taken from reference TRBV26 and TRBJ1-4): NSKVIQTPRYLVKGQGQKAKMRCIPEKGHPVVFWYQQNKNNEFKFLINFQNQEVLQQIDMTEKRFSAECPSNSPCSLEIQSSEAGDSALYLCASSRQGANERLFFGHGTKLSVL.

Comment on this clone: Gene names are mouse gene names. The missing CDR3 end, 1 residue past where the read stops, is filled in from the germline J gene. V usage is TRBV2 and J usage is TRBJ2-1; D is uncertain. The germline gives CDR1 LGHNA, CDR2 YSYQKL. The ends were cut back, 0 bases at V and 6 bases at J, with 0 bases in the middle. This CDR3 has 11 residues. CDR3 bases read: TGTGCCAGCAGCCAAGATGCTGAGCAGTTC. As protein: CASSQDAEQF. Given in full, the CDR3 is CASSQDAEQFF.

Comment on this clone: Mouse gene names and germline throughout. The CDR3 goes on 1 residue after the read ends, and that part is filled in from the germline J gene. This chain uses TRBV3 with TRBJ2-3; TRBD2 agrees at 7 bases. V lost 3 bases and J lost 0; bases outside the gene matches: 3. CDR1 and CDR2 from the germline V gene are SNHLY and FYNGKV (reference sequence). CDR3 length: 15 residues. The CDR3 sequence: CASSFTGASAETLYF. CDR3 bases read: TGTGCCAGCAGCTTCACTGGGGCTAGTGCAGAAACGCTGTAT.

With regard to this clone: Gene and germline names: mouse. Read coverage stops 1 residue before the CDR3 terminus; the germline J gene supplies the remainder. The gene calls are TRBV26 and TRBJ2-1; D is uncertain. CDR1 and CDR2 from the germline V gene are KGHPV and FQNQEV (reference sequence). V lost 2 bases to trimming and J lost 0 bases, with 2 bases between them. The CDR3 spans 13 residues. This CDR3 reads CASSLDNYAEQFF. Incomplete CDR3 DNA: TGTGCCAGCAGTCTGGATAACTATGCTGAGCAGTTC.

As regards this clone: The gene symbols are mouse symbols. CDR3 DNA (partial): TGTGCCAGCAGCCAAGAGGGGCATTCTGGAAATACGCTCTAT. It yields the protein CASSQEGHSGNTLY. From start to end, the CDR3 is CASSQEGHSGNTLYF. The chain combines TRBV2 with TRBJ1-3, with a weak D call TRBD1 (5 bases). The read halts 1 residue ahead of the CDR3 end, with the missing end drawn from the germline J gene. V lost 0 bases and J 0 bases, leaving 6 bases between the germline ends. The CDR3 sequence is 15 residues long. From germline, CDR1 is LGHNA and CDR2 YSYQKL.

As for this clone: Any gene name here is a mouse gene name. The read is 1 residue too short to cover the CDR3 end, so that end is filled in from the germline J gene. The V and J genes are TRBV20 and TRBJ2-7, with 10 bases fitting TRBD2. The CDR3 consists of 14 residues. J lost 1 base, V lost 3 bases, and 3 bases had no gene match. In germline, CDR1 is GFQATS, CDR2 STVNSAI. Incomplete CDR3 DNA: TGTGGTGCTAGAGACTGGGGGGCATCCTATGAACAGTAC. It translates to CGARDWGASYEQY. The whole CDR3 sequence is CGARDWGASYEQYF.

Note on this clone: Mouse gene names apply. This CDR3 reads CASSLLGSQNTLYF. CDR3 bases read: TGTGCCAGCAGCCTACTGGGGAGTCAAAACACCTTGTAC. The chain combines TRBV3 with TRBJ2-4; 7 bases match TRBD2. The read ends 1 residue early relative to the CDR3; the germline J gene fills the gap. The CDR3 totals 14 residues. Germline V gene data show CDR1 as SNHLY and CDR2 as FYNGKV (reference sequence). V dropped 5 bases and J dropped 0; count of bases not matched to a gene: 2.

Notes on this clone: The listed genes are named as in mouse. Coverage ceases 1 residue before the CDR3 finishes, and the germline J gene fills in the end. The chain links TRBV3 to TRBJ2-4, with D perhaps TRBD1 (6 bases). V lost 5 bases and J lost 1, with 10 bases in between. The CDR3 consists of 14 residues. Germline CDR1 SNHLY, CDR2 FYNGKV (reference sequence). CDR3 DNA, as far as it was read: TGTGCCAGCAGCATACAGGGCGGTCAAAACACCTTGTAC. Its translation is CASSIQGGQNTLY. The whole CDR3 sequence is CASSIQGGQNTLYF.

Comment on this clone: Genes and germline come from the mouse. The read terminates 1 residue ahead of where the CDR3 ends, so the germline J gene completes it. V usage is TRBV31 and J usage is TRBJ1-2; D is uncertain. The germline V and J ends were trimmed by 0 bases and 5 bases, with 10 bases remaining between them. Germline V gives CDR1 GKSSPN, CDR2 SITVG. The CDR3 is 13 residues long. The sequenced CDR3 bases are TGTGCCTGGAGTCTAGACCGAGTTTCCGACTACACC. Encoded protein: CAWSLDRVSDYT. The entire CDR3 sequence reads CAWSLDRVSDYTF.

As concerns this clone: Here the gene names and germline are mouse. The read is 1 residue too short to cover the CDR3 end, so that end is filled in from the germline J gene. J is TRBJ2-5 and V is TRBV13-2; the D gene is possibly TRBD2 (6 bases). This CDR3 contains 13 residues. The germline V and J ends were trimmed by 5 bases and 2 bases, with 9 bases remaining between them. Germline CDR1 is NNHNN and CDR2 is SYGAGS (reference sequence). The CDR3 loop is CASGSWGQDTQYF. CDR3 DNA, as far as it was read: TGTGCCAGCGGAAGCTGGGGCCAAGACACCCAGTAC.

This clone was counted a few times. Genes here carry mouse names. The sequenced part of the CDR3 DNA is TGTGCCAGCGGTGTCTGGGGGGACTATGCTGAGCAGTTC. It yields the protein CASGVWGDYAEQF. The full-length CDR3 reads as CASGVWGDYAEQFF. The rearrangement joins TRBV13-2 to TRBJ2-1; 8 bases agree with TRBD2. The CDR3 end is not reached by the read, which stops 1 residue before it; the germline J gene fills it in. Germline CDR1 and CDR2: NNHNN and SYGAGS (reference sequence). J was trimmed by 2 bases and V by 3 bases; bases with no gene match: 1. There are 14 residues in the CDR3.

A remark on this clone: The listed genes are named as in mouse. The observed sequence ends 1 residue before the CDR3 terminus, with the missing tail filled in from the germline J gene. The chain uses TRBV26 and TRBJ1-6; no firm D call. TRBJ1-6 is given ORF status, its function remaining uncertain. Between the trimmed V and J ends, which lost 4 bases and 0 bases, there was a span of 7 bases. This CDR3 has 15 residues. Germline V gene data show CDR1 as KGHPV and CDR2 as FQNQEV (reference sequence). The CDR3 bases that were read are TGTGCCAGCAGTCCAACACCTTCCTATAATTCGCCCCTCTAC. Translation: CASSPTPSYNSPLY. From start to end, the CDR3 is CASSPTPSYNSPLYF.

As concerns this clone: These gene names are mouse names. The sequence runs out 1 residue before the end of the CDR3; the remainder is reconstructed from the germline J gene. The chain combines TRBV26 with TRBJ1-1; D ambiguous. The CDR3 consists of 13 residues. The V gene's germline CDR1 is KGHPV and CDR2 FQNQEV (reference sequence). V was pared by 4 bases and J by 1 base, with 7 bases between. The CDR3 loop is CASSRGGNTEVFF. The CDR3 bases that were read are TGTGCCAGCAGTCGAGGAGGAAACACAGAAGTCTTC.

For this clone: Gene names are the mouse ones. The CDR3: CASSLTPNSDYTF. CDR3 DNA, as far as it was read: TGTGCCAGCTCTCTCACACCAAACTCCGACTACACC. The chain joins TRBV12-1 to TRBJ1-2; D gene uncertain. The read halts 1 residue ahead of the CDR3 end, with the missing end drawn from the germline J gene. CDR1 is SGHSN, CDR2 HYEKVE, per germline. This CDR3 contains 13 residues. V lost 0 bases and J lost 0, with 4 bases in between.

Note on this clone: Gene names and germline refer to mouse. The read falls 1 residue short of the CDR3 end, and the missing part is taken from the germline J gene. The V call is TRBV12-2, the J call TRBJ1-2, with 9 nucleotides matching TRBD1. J gave up 1 base and V 2 bases, and 1 base lay outside the gene matches. Per the germline V gene, CDR1 is SGHLS and CDR2 is HYDKME. This CDR3 is built from 14 residues. The CDR3 reads CASSRGQGNSDYTF. Incomplete CDR3 DNA: TGTGCCAGCTCTCGGGGACAGGGAAACTCCGACTACACC.